The T cell receptor (beta chain) under discussion was sequenced for a study of T cells and Merkel cell carcinoma outcomes. Profiling relied on immunoSEQ multiplex PCR, and the TCRdb table lists in-frame clones only, not all of them. The sample has about 9,200 clones, approximately 80% seen once; the top ten hold about 2.4%. Points on this clone: The antigen remains unidentified.

Findings of the study overall: Repertoire plus T-cell density reportedly predicted Merkel cell carcinoma outcomes.

J was trimmed by 4 bases and V by 0 bases; bases with no gene match: 7. CDR1 is MGHRA, CDR2 YSYEKL, per germline. This CDR3 is 16 amino acids long. The chain employs TRBV4-1 and TRBJ2-7, with 9 positions matching TRBD1. The clonotype comes from a human donor with Merkel cell carcinoma. Input material: tumor tissue from Merkel cell carcinoma. The CDR3 DNA reads as TGCGCCAGCAGCCAAGATGAGTGGGACAGGGATTACGAGCAGTACTTC. This codes for CASSQDEWDRDYEQYF.